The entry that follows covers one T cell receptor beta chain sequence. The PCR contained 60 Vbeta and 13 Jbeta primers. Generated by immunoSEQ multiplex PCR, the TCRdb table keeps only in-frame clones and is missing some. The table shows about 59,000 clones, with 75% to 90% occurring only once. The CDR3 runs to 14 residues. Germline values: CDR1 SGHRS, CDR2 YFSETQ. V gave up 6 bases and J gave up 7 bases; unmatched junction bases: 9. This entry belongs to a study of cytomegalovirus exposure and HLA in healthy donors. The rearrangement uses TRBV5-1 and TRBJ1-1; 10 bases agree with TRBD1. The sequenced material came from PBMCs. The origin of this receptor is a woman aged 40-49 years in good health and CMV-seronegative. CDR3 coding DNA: TGCGCCAGCAACGCGGGACAGGGGATAAGTGAAGCTTTCTTT. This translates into CASNAGQGISEAFF.